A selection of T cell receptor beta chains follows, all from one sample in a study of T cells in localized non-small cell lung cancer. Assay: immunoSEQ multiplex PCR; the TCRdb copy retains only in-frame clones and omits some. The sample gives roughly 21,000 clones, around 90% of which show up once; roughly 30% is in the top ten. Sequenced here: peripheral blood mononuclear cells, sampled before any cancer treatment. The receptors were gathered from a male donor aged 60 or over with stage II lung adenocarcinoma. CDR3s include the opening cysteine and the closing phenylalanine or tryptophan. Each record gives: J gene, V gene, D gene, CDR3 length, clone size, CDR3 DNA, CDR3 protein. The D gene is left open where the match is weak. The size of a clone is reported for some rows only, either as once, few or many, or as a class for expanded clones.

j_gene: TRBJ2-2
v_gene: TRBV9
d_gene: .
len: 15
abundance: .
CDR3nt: TGTGCCAGCAGCGTAGTTGGTCTGGGAACCGGGGAGCTGTTTTTT
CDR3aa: CASSVVGLGTGELFF

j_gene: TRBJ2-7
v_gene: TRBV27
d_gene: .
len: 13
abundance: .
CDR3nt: TGTGCCAGCAGTTTACCAGGGGTCAGCGAGCAGTACTTC
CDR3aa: CASSLPGVSEQYF

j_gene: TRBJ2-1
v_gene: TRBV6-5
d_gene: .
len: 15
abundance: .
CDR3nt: TGTGCCAGCAGTTACGGGGCTAGCTCCTACAATGAGCAGTTCTTC
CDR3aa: CASSYGASSYNEQFF

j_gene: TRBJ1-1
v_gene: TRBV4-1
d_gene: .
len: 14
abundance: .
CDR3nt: TGCGCCAGCAGCCCCCAGAGTAGGGGGACTGAAGCTTTCTTT
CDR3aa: CASSPQSRGTEAFF

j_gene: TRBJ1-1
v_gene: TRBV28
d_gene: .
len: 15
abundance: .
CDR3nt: TGTGCCAGCAGTTTCTCCGTCAGGGGACGCTCTGAAGCTTTCTTT
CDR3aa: CASSFSVRGRSEAFF

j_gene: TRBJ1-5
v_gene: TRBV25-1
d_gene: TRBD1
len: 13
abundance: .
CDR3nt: TGTGCCAGCCAAGACAGGGAGAATCAGCCCCAGCATTTT
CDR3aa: CASQDRENQPQHF

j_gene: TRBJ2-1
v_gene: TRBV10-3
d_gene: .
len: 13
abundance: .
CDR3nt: TGTGCCACATACAGGGAGACCCACAATGAGCAGTTCTTC
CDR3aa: CATYRETHNEQFF

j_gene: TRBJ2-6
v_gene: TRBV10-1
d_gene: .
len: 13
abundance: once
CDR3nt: TGCGCCAGCAGTGAGGGGGGGGCCAACGTCCTGACTTTC
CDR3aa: CASSEGGANVLTF

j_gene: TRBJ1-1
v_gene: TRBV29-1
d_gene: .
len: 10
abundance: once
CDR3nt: TGCAGCGTTGCACTCACTGAAGCTTTCTTT
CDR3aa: CSVALTEAFF

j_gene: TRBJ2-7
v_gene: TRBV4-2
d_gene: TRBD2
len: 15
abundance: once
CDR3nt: TGTGCCAGCAGCATAAGTCTAGCGGGACGATACGAGCAGTACTTC
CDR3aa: CASSISLAGRYEQYF

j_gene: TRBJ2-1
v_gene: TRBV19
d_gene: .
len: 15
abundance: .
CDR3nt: TGTGCCAGTAGTATAGAGGACAGAGCAGACAATGAGCAGTTCTTC
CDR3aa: CASSIEDRADNEQFF

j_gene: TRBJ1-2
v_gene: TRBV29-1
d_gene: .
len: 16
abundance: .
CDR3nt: TGCAGCGTTGAAGATCGATCGTGGGGCGCTGACTATGGCTACACCTTC
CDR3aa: CSVEDRSWGADYGYTF

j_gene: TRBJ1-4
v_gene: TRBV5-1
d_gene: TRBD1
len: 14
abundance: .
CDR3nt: TGCGCCAGCAGCCCCTCCGGGACAGGAGAAAAACTGTTTTTT
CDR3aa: CASSPSGTGEKLFF

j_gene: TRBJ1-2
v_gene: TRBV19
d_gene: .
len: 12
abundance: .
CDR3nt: TGTGCCAGTAGTAGTGAATGGGGTGGCTACACCTTC
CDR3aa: CASSSEWGGYTF

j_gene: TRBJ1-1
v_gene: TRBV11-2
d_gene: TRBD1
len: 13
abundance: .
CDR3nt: TGTGCCAGCAGCCCACAGGGGTACGCTGAAGCTTTCTTT
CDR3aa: CASSPQGYAEAFF

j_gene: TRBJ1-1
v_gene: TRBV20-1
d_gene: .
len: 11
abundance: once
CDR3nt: TGCAGTGCTAGACCACGAACCCCAGCTTTCTTT
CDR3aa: CSARPRTPAFF

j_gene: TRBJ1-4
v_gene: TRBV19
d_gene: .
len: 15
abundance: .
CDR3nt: TGTGCCAGTAGGGGTAGTGGGGCCCAGGATGAAAAACTGTTTTTT
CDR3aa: CASRGSGAQDEKLFF

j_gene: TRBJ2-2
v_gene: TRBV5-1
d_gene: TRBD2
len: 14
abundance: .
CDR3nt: TGCGCCAGCAGCTTGCTAGCGGAAACCGGGGAGCTGTTTTTT
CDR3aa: CASSLLAETGELFF

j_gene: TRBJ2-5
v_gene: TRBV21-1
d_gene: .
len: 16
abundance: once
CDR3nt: TGTGCCAGCCCCAAGGGTCGACAAACGATTGAAGAGACCCAGTACTTC
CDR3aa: CASPKGRQTIEETQYF

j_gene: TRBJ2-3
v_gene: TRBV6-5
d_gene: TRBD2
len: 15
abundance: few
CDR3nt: TGTGCCAGCAGACGGCAGGGAGGGAGCACAGATACGCAGTATTTT
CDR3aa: CASRRQGGSTDTQYF

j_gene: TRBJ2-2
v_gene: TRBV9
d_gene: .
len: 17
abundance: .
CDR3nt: TGTGCCAGCAGCCCAGCGGGCCTAGCAGGAAACACCGGGGAGCTGTTTTTT
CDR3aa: CASSPAGLAGNTGELFF

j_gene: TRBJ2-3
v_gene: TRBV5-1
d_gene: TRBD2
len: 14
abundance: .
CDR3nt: TGCGCCAGCAGGACTAGCGACACCACAGATACGCAGTATTTT
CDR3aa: CASRTSDTTDTQYF

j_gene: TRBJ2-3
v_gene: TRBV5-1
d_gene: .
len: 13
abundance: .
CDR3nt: TGCGCCAGCAGCTTAACGGACAGTCGTACGCAGTATTTT
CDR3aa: CASSLTDSRTQYF

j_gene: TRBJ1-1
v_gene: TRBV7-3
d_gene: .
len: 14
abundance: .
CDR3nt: TGTGCCAGCAGCCCTCGGGGGCTGGACACTGAAGCTTTCTTT
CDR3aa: CASSPRGLDTEAFF

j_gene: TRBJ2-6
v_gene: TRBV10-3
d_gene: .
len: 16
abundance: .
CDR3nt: TGTGCCATCAGTGAGTGGGACCCCTCTGGGGCCAACGTCCTGACTTTC
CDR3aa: CAISEWDPSGANVLTF

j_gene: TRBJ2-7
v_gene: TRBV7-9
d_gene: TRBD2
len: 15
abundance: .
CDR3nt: TGTGCCAGCAGCTTAGATCGAGGGCGGGAGAACGAGCAGTACTTC
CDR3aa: CASSLDRGRENEQYF

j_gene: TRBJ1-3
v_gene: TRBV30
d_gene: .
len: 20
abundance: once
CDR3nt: TGTGCCTGGAGTACAATGGGGTCAGAACTAGCACGGGTCTCTGGAAACACCATATATTTT
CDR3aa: CAWSTMGSELARVSGNTIYF

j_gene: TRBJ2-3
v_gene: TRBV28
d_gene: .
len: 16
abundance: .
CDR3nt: TGTGCCAGCAGTATGACGATTTTTAGCGGCACAGATACGCAGTATTTT
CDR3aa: CASSMTIFSGTDTQYF

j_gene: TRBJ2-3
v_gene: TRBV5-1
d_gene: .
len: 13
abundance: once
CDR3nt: TGCGCCAGCAGCTTTGGTCAGCCAGATACGCAGTATTTT
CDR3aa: CASSFGQPDTQYF

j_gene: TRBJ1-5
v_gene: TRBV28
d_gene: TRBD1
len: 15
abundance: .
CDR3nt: TGTGCCAGCACCAAACCAGGGGGTAGCAATCAGCCCCAGCATTTT
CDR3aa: CASTKPGGSNQPQHF

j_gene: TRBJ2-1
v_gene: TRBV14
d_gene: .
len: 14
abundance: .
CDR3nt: TGTGCCAGCAGCCAAGTGTCCAGGGAGAGCGAGCAGTTCTTC
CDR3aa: CASSQVSRESEQFF

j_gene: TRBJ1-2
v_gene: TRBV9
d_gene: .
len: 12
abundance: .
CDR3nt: TGTGCCAGCACCCGTGATAGCTATGGCTACACCTTC
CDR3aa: CASTRDSYGYTF

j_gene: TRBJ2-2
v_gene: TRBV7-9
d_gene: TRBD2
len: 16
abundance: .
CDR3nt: TGTGCCAGCAGCCTCCTACTAGCGGGAGGGCCAGGGGAGCTGTTTTTT
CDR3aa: CASSLLLAGGPGELFF

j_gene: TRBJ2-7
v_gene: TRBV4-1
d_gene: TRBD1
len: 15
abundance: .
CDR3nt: TGCGCCAGCAGCCAAGGACAGGGGCTGATGCGGGAGCAGTACTTC
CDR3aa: CASSQGQGLMREQYF

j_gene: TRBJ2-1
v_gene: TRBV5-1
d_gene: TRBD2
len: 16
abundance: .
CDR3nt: TGCGCCAGCAGCTTGGCCCCCGGGACTAGCGGCGATGAGCAGTTCTTC
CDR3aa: CASSLAPGTSGDEQFF

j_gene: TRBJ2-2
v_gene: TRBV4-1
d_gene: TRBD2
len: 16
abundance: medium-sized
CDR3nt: TGCGCCAGCAGCCAAACGTACACGGGGGGCACCGGGGAGCTGTTTTTT
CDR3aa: CASSQTYTGGTGELFF

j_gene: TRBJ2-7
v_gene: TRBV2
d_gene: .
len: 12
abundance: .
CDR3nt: TGTGCCAGCGGGGGGGCATACTACGAGCAGTACTTC
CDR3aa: CASGGAYYEQYF

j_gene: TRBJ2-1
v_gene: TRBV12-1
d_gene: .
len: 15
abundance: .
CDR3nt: TGTGCCAGCAGCCTCGGAGCCACCTCCTACAATGAGCAGTTCTTC
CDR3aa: CASSLGATSYNEQFF